This paragraph reports one T cell receptor (beta chain). Its antigen is not identified. These data come from a study of lymphopenia after photon versus proton radiotherapy. The study's findings and limits: Photon-treated patients lost naive T cells and TCR diversity; proton-treated stayed stable. Post-nadir diversity loss with photons came from oligoclonal expansion, particularly CD8+ Temra cells. Only patients who died were analyzed for survival; proton advantage is unproven.

Sequenced by immunoSEQ multiplex PCR; TCRdb stores in-frame clones only, minus some. Of roughly 65,000 clones in the sample, roughly 93% are singletons; the top ten hold approximately 2.9%. From germline, CDR1 is MGHDK and CDR2 SYGVNS. The ends lost 5 bases at V and 8 bases at J; junction bases unmatched: 9. The CDR3 has 14 residues. V usage is TRBV25-1 and J usage is TRBJ2-1, with TRBD1 matching over 7 bases. The sequence was obtained from a woman in her seventies with pancreatic cancer. Specimen: peripheral blood, collected from a patient treated with photon-based radiotherapy. The CDR3 reads CASSNPRGRDEQFF. CDR3 sequence (DNA): TGTGCCAGCAGTAACCCTAGGGGGCGAGATGAGCAGTTCTTC.